This T cell receptor beta chain was found in a study of T cells in Graves' hyperthyroidism and ophthalmopathy. The overall study: Upon initial diagnosis and before any treatment, peripheral blood was collected.

Study observations and caveats: Ophthalmopathy, which appeared later, was predicted by the model a median about 6 months before onset.

With respect to this clonotype: Its target is unknown.

There were TCR beta CDR3 regions amplified from RNA transcripts. With the HTBI primer set, the TCR CDR3 went through a first round of RT-PCR. TCRdb re-analysed the multiplex PCR reads in MiXCR, keeping a single row per CDR3 protein. The sample contains around 190,000 distinct CDR3 sequences, about a sixth of which appear only once. The CDR3 has 16 residues. CDR1 is MNHNS and CDR2 is SASEGT in the germline V gene. V was clipped by 5 bases and J by 4 bases, with 21 bases between them. The sequence came from a woman in her 50s with Graves' hyperthyroidism. The rearrangement joins TRBV6-1 to TRBJ2-7; D gene unclear. The sample comprised blood. CDR3 nucleotides: TGTGCCAGCAGTACCGGCTCCCTTTCAGGCATTTACGAGCAGTACTTC. Translation: CASSTGSLSGIYEQYF.